One and the same sample provided the 11 T cell receptor beta chains below, sequenced in a study of T cells in Graves' hyperthyroidism and ophthalmopathy. Amplification of TCR beta CDR3 regions was performed using RNA transcripts as template. First-round RT-PCR with HTBI primers amplified the TCR CDR3 region. TCRdb reanalysed the multiplex PCR reads using MiXCR and keeps one entry per CDR3 protein. Of 200,000 to 250,000 distinct CDR3 sequences in the sample, around 17% were seen once. Sequenced: blood. Receptors originate from a woman between 18 and 29 years old with Graves' ophthalmopathy.

Ten or more counts support this clonotype. The chain carries TRBV6-1 and TRBJ1-5; 8 bases fit TRBD1. V was pared by 5 bases and J by 6 bases, with 6 bases of the junction left unmatched. Germline lookup yields CDR1 MNHNS and CDR2 SASEGT. CDR3 length: 14 residues. The CDR3 region has the DNA TGTGCCAGCAGTTACGCAGGGGGCGGTCAGCCCCAGCATTTT. Protein product: CASSYAGGGQPQHF.

This clonotype was observed many times. The V call is TRBV18, the J call TRBJ2-1; D is ambiguous. The CDR3 runs 15 residues. Germline V gene sequence: CDR1 KGHSH, CDR2 LQKENI. Trimming took off 1 base at V and 2 bases at J, with 9 bases between the two ends. The CDR3 DNA follows: TGTGCCAGCTCACCACGGGGTGGGACCTACAATGAGCAGTTCTTC. This sequence encodes CASSPRGGTYNEQFF.

This clonotype was seen many times. The chain employs TRBV3-1 and TRBJ2-7; D unresolved. The germline gives CDR1 LGHDT, CDR2 YNNKEL (reference sequence). CDR3 size: 13 residues. Trimming removed 7 bases from V and 4 bases from J, with 14 bases in between. CDR3: CASNKNGRYEQYF. In DNA form, the CDR3 reads TGTGCCAGCAACAAGAACGGACGGTACGAGCAGTACTTC.

This clonotype was observed a few times. A much larger clone differs from this one at a single base, so this may be a read error. The V gene is TRBV24-1, the J gene TRBJ2-7, with a tentative D call TRBD1 (6 bases). The CDR3 covers 15 residues. In germline, CDR1 is KGHDR, CDR2 SFDVKD. The V gene lost 5 bases and the J gene lost 0 bases, with 13 bases spanning the gap. This CDR3 reads CATSGRQDHSYEQYF. The CDR3 nucleotides read TGTGCCACCAGTGGCAGACAGGATCACTCCTACGAGCAGTACTTC.

The sample holds a few counts of this clonotype. The chain couples TRBV10-3 to TRBJ2-7, with 7 bases aligning to TRBD1. Germline trimming cut 6 bases from V and 4 bases from J; bases unmatched to any gene: 15. The CDR3 runs to 16 residues. Germline CDR1 reads ENHRY; CDR2 reads SYGVKD. CDR3 in amino acids: CAIRVHRDRTKYEQYF. As DNA, the CDR3 is TGTGCCATCAGAGTGCACCGGGACAGAACGAAATACGAGCAGTACTTC.

At least ten counts were recorded for this clonotype. The chain recombines TRBV6-2 or TRBV6-3 with TRBJ2-5; 9 bases agree with TRBD2. Germline CDR1 and CDR2: MNHEY and SVGEGT. J was trimmed by 3 bases and V by 10 bases; bases with no gene match: 9. The CDR3 contains 14 residues. CDR3 coding DNA: TGTGCCACTTCCAGACTAGCGGCCAAAGAGACCCAGTACTTC. Its protein product is CATSRLAAKETQYF.

Ten or more counts support this clonotype. V gene TRBV7-2 combines with J gene TRBJ1-1; D not certain. The CDR3 totals 13 residues. Germline V gene sequence: CDR1 SGHTA, CDR2 FQGNSA. The V gene lost 5 bases and the J gene lost 7 bases, with 14 bases spanning the gap. CDR3 sequence (DNA): TGTGCCAGCAGCGTAAACAAGGAGGTTGAAGCTTTCTTT. This sequence encodes CASSVNKEVEAFF. Filled out from reference TRBV7-2 and TRBJ1-1, the complete variable domain reads GAGVSQSPSNKVTEKGKDVELRCDPISGHTALYWYRQSLGQGLEFLIYFQGNSAPDKSGLPSDRFSAERTGGSVSTLTIQRTQQEDSAVYLCASSVNKEVEAFFGQGTRLTVV.

This clonotype was seen ten or more times. This sequence joins TRBV7-9 and TRBJ1-6; the D is unclear. The germline V and J ends were trimmed by 5 bases and 11 bases, with 13 bases remaining between them. CDR1 and CDR2 (germline): SEHNR, FQNEAQ (reference sequence). The CDR3 contains 13 residues. The CDR3 spells CASSQRTVAPLHF. The CDR3 nucleotides are TGTGCCAGCAGCCAGCGGACGGTCGCACCCCTCCACTTT.

Points on this clonotype: The final CDR3 position lacks the conserved phenylalanine or tryptophan, pointing to a likely read error. The genes are TRBV2 and TRBJ2-7, with 7 bases identical to TRBD1. The CDR3 length is 15 residues. J was trimmed by 0 bases and V by 6 bases; bases with no gene match: 8. Germline values: CDR1 SNHLY, CDR2 FYNNEI. CDR3 DNA sequence: TGTGCCAGCAGCCTGGGACAGACATACTCCTACGAGCAGTACCTC. Translating it yields CASSLGQTYSYEQYL.

This clonotype was counted ten times or more. The V gene is TRBV20-1, the J gene TRBJ2-3; no definite D call. CDR1 is DFQATT, CDR2 SNEGSKA, per germline (reference sequence). Trimming took 0 bases from V and 0 from J, leaving 7 bases between them. This CDR3 is 14 amino acids long. CDR3: CSARESTSTDTQYF. Written as DNA, the CDR3 is TGCAGTGCTAGAGAGTCAACTAGCACAGATACGCAGTATTTT.

This clonotype was seen at least ten times. This sequence joins TRBV28 and TRBJ2-5, with TRBD2 identical over 14 bases. This CDR3 comprises 19 residues. V lost 1 base, J lost 4 bases, and 11 bases stayed unmatched. Germline loops: CDR1 MDHEN, CDR2 SYDVKM. CDR3 DNA: TGTGCCAGCAGTTTATTTCTAGGTAGGACTAGCGGGAGGAGAGAGACCCAGTACTTC. Translation: CASSLFLGRTSGRRETQYF.